These 27 T cell receptor beta chains were all obtained from the same sample, sequenced in a study of shared clonotypes between healthy human individuals. TCRdb's copy holds only in-frame clones and misses some; the assay was immunoSEQ multiplex PCR. The table has about a million clones, 70% to 80% seen once. The sample comprised memory CD4+ T cells from PBMCs. The subset denotes: CD45RA-negative fraction. The origin of the receptors is a man between 18 and 29 years old in good health. Some clones in this sample may be carry-over from other donors' samples.

The chain combines TRBV4-1 with TRBJ2-3; D ambiguous. V dropped 4 bases and J dropped 2 bases, with 4 bases sitting between them. CDR1 MGHRA and CDR2 YSYEKL come from the germline V gene. The CDR3 has 12 amino acids. In nucleotides, the CDR3 is TGCGCCAGCAGCCCGCACACAGATACGCAGTATTTT. As protein: CASSPHTDTQYF.

The sample holds a few counts of this clone. The J gene is TRBJ1-3, the V gene TRBV4-1; a possible D gene is TRBD1 (6 bases). Trimming removed 1 base from V and 0 bases from J, with 13 bases in between. The CDR3 extends over 17 amino acids. Germline CDR1 MGHRA, CDR2 YSYEKL. DNA of the CDR3: TGCGCCAGCAGCCAAGCCCGGACAGCCAACTCTGGAAACACCATATATTTT. Translating it yields CASSQARTANSGNTIYF.

The chain recombines TRBV2 with TRBJ1-1, with D tentatively TRBD1 (5 bases). V lost 2 bases and J lost 4, with 11 bases in between. The CDR3 extends over 14 amino acids. Looked up from germline, CDR1 is SNHLY and CDR2 is FYNNEI. CDR3 DNA: TGTGCCAGCAGTGAAATCGGCAGGGCCACTGAAGCTTTCTTT. Amino acid sequence: CASSEIGRATEAFF.

The chain links TRBV5-1 to TRBJ2-5; a weak D match, TRBD2 (7 bases). The end of the DNA aligns better with TRBJ2-7, so the J call may be wrong. Germline V gene sequence: CDR1 SGHRS, CDR2 YFSETQ. The CDR3 runs 15 residues. The CDR3 DNA sequence: TGCGCCAGCAGCATCGGACTAGGGGGAGCTTACGAGCAGTACTTC. Its translation: CASSIGLGGAYEQYF.

This chain uses TRBV28 with TRBJ1-5; 8 bases align to TRBD1. The germline V gene has CDR1 MDHEN and CDR2 SYDVKM. J was trimmed by 0 bases and V by 7 bases; bases with no gene match: 8. This CDR3 is built from 16 residues. The CDR3 DNA reads TGTGCCAGCAAGGAGCAAGGACAGGGTAGCAATCAGCCCCAGCATTTT. This translates into CASKEQGQGSNQPQHF. Full variable domain (rest looked up from reference TRBV28 and TRBJ1-5): DVKVTQSSRYLVKRTGEKVFLECVQDMDHENMFWYRQDPGLGLRLIYFSYDVKMKEKGDIPEGYSVSREKKERFSLILESASTNQTSMYLCASKEQGQGSNQPQHFGDGTRLSIL.

V and J are TRBV7-9 and TRBJ2-7, with a tentative D call TRBD2 (5 bases). This CDR3 comprises 14 residues. The V gene's germline CDR1 is SEHNR and CDR2 FQNEAQ (reference sequence). Trimming removed 1 base from V and 4 bases from J, with 11 bases in between. CDR3 protein: CASSLGAARYEQYF. The CDR3, as DNA: TGTGCCAGCAGCTTAGGAGCGGCACGGTACGAGCAGTACTTC.

The V and J genes are TRBV2 and TRBJ2-7; D remains ambiguous. Trimming shortened V by 5 bases and J by 2 bases, and 10 bases separated the two germline ends. Germline loops: CDR1 SNHLY, CDR2 FYNNEI. This CDR3 comprises 13 residues. CDR3 protein: CASSNDRAYEQYF. The CDR3 region has the DNA TGTGCCAGCAGTAATGACCGAGCCTACGAGCAGTACTTC.

A remark on this clone: This specimen includes other DNA sequences encoding the same CDR3. This chain links TRBV18 with TRBJ2-3; D is possibly TRBD1 (5 bases). The CDR3 is 14 amino acids. Trimming cost V 1 base and J 4 bases, with 9 bases left between them. Germline V gene lookup returns CDR1 KGHSH and CDR2 LQKENI. The DNA of the CDR3 is TGTGCCAGCTCACCACGAGAAGGGGCAGATACGCAGTATTTT. This codes for CASSPREGADTQYF.

The chain carries TRBV29-1 and TRBJ1-1; the D gene is possibly TRBD1 (5 bases). Per germline, CDR1 SQVTM and CDR2 ANQGSEA. The CDR3 is made up of 13 amino acids. The CDR3 protein is CSGWPRGYTEAFF. In DNA form, the CDR3 reads TGCAGTGGTTGGCCTAGGGGATACACTGAAGCTTTCTTT.

V is TRBV30 and J is TRBJ2-3; D is possibly TRBD1 or TRBD2 (6 bases each). The CDR3 length is 13 residues. V dropped 4 bases and J dropped 4 bases, with 12 bases sitting between them. CDR1 is GTSNPN, CDR2 SVGIG, per germline (reference sequence). In DNA, the CDR3 is TGTGCCTGGACCCGGGGGCAATCAGATACGCAGTATTTT. Protein sequence: CAWTRGQSDTQYF. Full variable domain (remainder filled in from reference TRBV30 and TRBJ2-3): SQTIHQWPATLVQPVGSPLSLECTVEGTSNPNLYWYRQAAGRGLQLLFYSVGIGQISSEVPQNLSASRPQDRQFILSSKKLLLSDSGFYLCAWTRGQSDTQYFGPGTRLTVL.

The chain is built from TRBV28 and TRBJ1-2; TRBD1 matches 10 bases. The CDR3 contains 16 residues. Germline V gene data show CDR1 as MDHEN and CDR2 as SYDVKM. J was trimmed by 6 bases and V by 3 bases; bases with no gene match: 10. CDR3 in amino acids: CASSFGGTGDSHGYTF. The CDR3 DNA reads as TGTGCCAGCAGTTTCGGGGGGACAGGGGACTCCCATGGCTACACCTTC.

The chain has TRBV2 and TRBJ2-1, with 9 bases matching TRBD1. The CDR3 contains 14 residues. V lost 5 bases to trimming and J lost 9 bases; unmatched junction nucleotides: 8. From germline, CDR1 is SNHLY and CDR2 FYNNEI. DNA of the CDR3: TGTGCCAGCAGTCCGGGACAGGGACGGGGTGAGCAGTTCTTC. Translating it yields CASSPGQGRGEQFF. Full variable domain (remainder filled in from reference TRBV2 and TRBJ2-1): EPEVTQTPSHQVTQMGQEVILRCVPISNHLYFYWYRQILGQKVEFLVSFYNNEISEKSEIFDDQFSVERPDGSNFTLKIRSTKLEDSAMYFCASSPGQGRGEQFFGPGTRLTVL.

This chain uses TRBV5-1 with TRBJ2-1; 9 nucleotides line up with TRBD2. J gave up 5 bases and V 1 base, and 10 bases lay outside the gene matches. The germline V gene has CDR1 SGHRS and CDR2 YFSETQ. The CDR3 sequence is 17 residues long. The CDR3 DNA reads TGCGCCAGCAGCTTGAGCCCTTGGGCGGGAGGGGACAATGAGCAGTTCTTC. Its protein product is CASSLSPWAGGDNEQFF.

The J gene is TRBJ2-5, the V gene TRBV7-2; TRBD2 aligns across 10 bases. The J segment lost 4 bases and the V segment lost 6 bases, leaving 14 bases of the junction unmatched. The length of the CDR3 is 17 residues. Germline assignment: CDR1 SGHTA and CDR2 FQGNSA. The CDR3 nucleotides are TGTGCCAGCAGTCAGGGGGTAGCGGGGGGCTCCGGAGAGACCCAGTACTTC. Residues: CASSQGVAGGSGETQYF.

The CDR3: CASSSYSPNSGSRMFNEQFF. CDR3 in DNA: TGTGCCAGCAGCTCGTATAGCCCCAACAGCGGGAGTCGTATGTTCAATGAGCAGTTCTTC. The chain carries TRBV28 and TRBJ2-1; 8 positions agree with TRBD2. V lost 6 bases, J lost 6 bases, and 25 bases stayed unmatched. This CDR3 is 20 amino acids long. Germline V gives CDR1 MDHEN, CDR2 SYDVKM.

This clone was counted many times. The chain carries TRBV28 and TRBJ2-7; D is possibly TRBD1 or TRBD2 (5 bases each). This CDR3 has 13 residues. V was pared by 7 bases and J by 6 bases, with 16 bases between. CDR1 is MDHEN and CDR2 is SYDVKM in the germline V gene. CDR3 sequence reads: CASKGTGPPEQYF. The CDR3 DNA sequence: TGTGCCAGCAAGGGCACGGGGCCTCCCGAGCAGTACTTC.

This clone was observed a few times. This chain joins TRBV4-3 and TRBJ2-2, with D perhaps given as TRBD1 or TRBD2 (5 bases each). The germline gives CDR1 LGHNA, CDR2 YSLEER. The CDR3 length is 16 residues. V lost 2 bases and J 5 bases, leaving 15 bases between the germline ends. Here the CDR3 DNA reads TGCGCCAGCAGCCAAATCGGGACCGCGAGAACCGGGGAGCTGTTTTTT. Residues: CASSQIGTARTGELFF.

The chain uses TRBV5-1 and TRBJ2-7; unclear D gene. The germline V and J ends were trimmed by 3 bases and 5 bases, with 12 bases remaining between them. Germline V gene lookup returns CDR1 SGHRS and CDR2 YFSETQ. The CDR3 totals 13 residues. The CDR3, as DNA: TGCGCCAGCAGCTCCCCCCCTGGGGACGAGCAGTACTTC. It is translated as CASSSPPGDEQYF.

The CDR3 is CASRGGRTEAFF. In nucleotides, the CDR3 is TGTGCCAGCAGGGGGGGTCGCACTGAAGCTTTCTTT. This rearrangement joins TRBV6-6 to TRBJ1-1; tentative D call: TRBD1 (5 bases). The V end was cut by 6 bases, the J end by 4 bases, with 9 bases between. Germline assignment: CDR1 MNHNY and CDR2 SVGAGI (reference sequence). The CDR3 is 12 residues long.

The chain recombines TRBV7-3 with TRBJ1-2; TRBD1 aligns across 8 bases. The germline CDR1 and CDR2 sequences are SGHTA and FQGTGA. The CDR3 loop spans 14 amino acids. V was clipped by 5 bases and J by 8 bases; unmatched bases: 10. CDR3 amino acids: CASSPDRGSRGYTF. In DNA, the CDR3 is TGTGCCAGCAGCCCCGACAGGGGCTCGAGGGGCTACACCTTC.

The table lists this clone with many counts. The chain has TRBV7-2 and TRBJ2-2; maybe TRBD2 (6 bases). Germline V lookup: CDR1 SGHTA, CDR2 FQGNSA. With 1 base removed from V and 0 bases from J, the gap between germline ends came to 9 bases. The CDR3 runs to 16 residues. The CDR3 reads CASSLDGTSNTGELFF. In nucleotides, the CDR3 is TGTGCCAGCAGCTTAGACGGGACTTCGAACACCGGGGAGCTGTTTTTT. The full variable domain, its missing parts supplied by reference TRBV7-2 and TRBJ2-2, is GAGVSQSPSNKVTEKGKDVELRCDPISGHTALYWYRQSLGQGLEFLIYFQGNSAPDKSGLPSDRFSAERTGGSVSTLTIQRTQQEDSAVYLCASSLDGTSNTGELFFGEGSRLTVL.

This sequence joins TRBV2 and TRBJ2-7, with D hard to call. The V and J ends lost 4 bases and 6 bases respectively, with 13 bases between them. Germline V gene lookup returns CDR1 SNHLY and CDR2 FYNNEI. The CDR3 has 13 amino acids. DNA for the CDR3: TGTGCCAGCAGTGTTATAGAATCGGGCGAGCAGTACTTC. Translated, it gives CASSVIESGEQYF. The whole variable domain, filled in from reference TRBV2 and TRBJ2-7, reads EPEVTQTPSHQVTQMGQEVILRCVPISNHLYFYWYRQILGQKVEFLVSFYNNEISEKSEIFDDQFSVERPDGSNFTLKIRSTKLEDSAMYFCASSVIESGEQYFGPGTRLTVT.

This chain joins TRBV5-1 and TRBJ2-1; 13 bases agree with TRBD2. The germline gives CDR1 SGHRS, CDR2 YFSETQ. J was trimmed by 4 bases and V by 2 bases; bases with no gene match: 3. The CDR3 sequence is 16 residues long. The CDR3 DNA follows: TGCGCCAGCAGCTTCGAGGGACTAGCGGGATACAATGAGCAGTTCTTC. Its translation is CASSFEGLAGYNEQFF.

This chain links TRBV28 with TRBJ1-5, with D possibly TRBD1 on 5 matching bases. V gave up 3 bases and J gave up 4 bases, with 19 bases separating them. The germline V gene has CDR1 MDHEN and CDR2 SYDVKM. The CDR3 loop spans 17 amino acids. The DNA of the CDR3 is TGTGCCAGCAGTTTCGGTGGTGCAGGGCCGGGGAATCAGCCCCAGCATTTT. Protein sequence: CASSFGGAGPGNQPQHF.

The chain has TRBV2 and TRBJ2-2; D perhaps matches TRBD2 (6 bases). With 8 bases removed from V and 4 bases from J, the gap between germline ends came to 8 bases. CDR3 length: 12 residues. The germline CDR1 and CDR2 sequences are SNHLY and FYNNEI. The CDR3 reads CASGGGTGELFF. CDR3 nucleotides: TGTGCCAGCGGGGGAGGCACCGGGGAGCTGTTTTTT. Based on the CDR3 plus reference TRBV2 and TRBJ2-2, the full variable domain is EPEVTQTPSHQVTQMGQEVILRCVPISNHLYFYWYRQILGQKVEFLVSFYNNEISEKSEIFDDQFSVERPDGSNFTLKIRSTKLEDSAMYFCASGGGTGELFFGEGSRLTVL.

J is TRBJ1-5 and V is TRBV18; D not certain. Between the trimmed V and J ends, which lost 5 bases and 4 bases, there was a span of 18 bases. In germline, CDR1 is KGHSH, CDR2 LQKENI. The CDR3 sequence is 16 residues long. CDR3 loop: CASSDQPIETNQPQHF. CDR3 bases: TGTGCCAGCTCAGATCAGCCTATCGAAACAAATCAGCCCCAGCATTTT. The whole variable domain, filled in from reference TRBV18 and TRBJ1-5, reads NAGVMQNPRHLVRRRGQEARLRCSPMKGHSHVYWYRQLPEEGLKFMVYLQKENIIDESGMPKERFSAEFPKEGPSILRIQQVVRGDSAAYFCASSDQPIETNQPQHFGDGTRLSIL.

The V gene is TRBV1, the J gene TRBJ1-3. TRBV1 counts as a pseudogene. This CDR3 comprises 17 residues. The CDR3 DNA reads as TGCACCAGCAGCCAAAGGCCGGGTCAGCTGGCTGGAAACACCATATATTTT. Translating gives CTSSQRPGQLAGNTIYF.